The present T cell receptor (beta chain) was sequenced within a study of T cell changes during pregnancy in multiple sclerosis. Profiling relied on immunoSEQ multiplex PCR, and the TCRdb table lists in-frame clones only, not all of them. The sample holds approximately 48,000 clones, over 85% seen once. This specimen was CD8+ T cells from peripheral blood mononuclear cells, taken before pregnancy. This sequence originates from a female donor with multiple sclerosis, enrolled in a pregnancy study.

CDR3 nucleotides: TGTGCCAGCAGCCTAACGGGACAGGGTAATGAGCAGTTCTTC. This translates into CASSLTGQGNEQFF. This rearrangement joins TRBV5-6 to TRBJ2-1; 9 nucleotides match TRBD1. The CDR3 extends over 14 amino acids. After removal of 4 bases from V and 7 bases from J, the junction contained 6 bases not matched to a gene. Germline values: CDR1 SGHDT, CDR2 YYEEEE.